This T cell receptor (beta chain) appears in the sequencing data of a study of CD8+CD57+ T cells in acquired aplastic anemia. Trimming cost V 3 bases and J 3 bases; bases outside gene matches: 1. This CDR3 is built from 14 residues. Germline V CDR1 and CDR2: SGHTA, FQGTGA. TCR beta VDJ and CDR3 profiling used genomic DNA as template. One entry per CDR3 protein results from TCRdb running MiXCR on the reads. The sample lists roughly 300,000 distinct CDR3 sequences, 45% to 70% seen once, with 8% in the top ten. This clonotype was picked up many times. Its target is not known. Study-level results: No significant patient-versus-control difference appeared in CD8+ Simpson's diversity. Overlapping CD8+ CDR3 repertoires of patients and controls contained approximately 28 shared sequences.

Sequenced material: sorted CD4+, CD8+, or CD8+CD57+ T cells (not recorded which) from PBMCs. The rearrangement joins TRBV7-3 to TRBJ2-2; 7 bases agree with TRBD1. This receptor was taken from a human donor with severe aplastic anemia or a healthy control (not recorded which). CDR3 in amino acids: CASSFTGDTGELFF. In DNA form, the CDR3 reads TGTGCCAGCAGCTTCACAGGGGACACCGGGGAGCTGTTTTTT. The complete variable domain, with remaining parts taken from reference TRBV7-3 and TRBJ2-2, reads GAGVSQTPSNKVTEKGKYVELRCDPISGHTALYWYRQSLGQGPEFLIYFQGTGAADDSGLPNDRFFAVRPEGSVSTLKIQRTERGDSAVYLCASSFTGDTGELFFGEGSRLTVL.